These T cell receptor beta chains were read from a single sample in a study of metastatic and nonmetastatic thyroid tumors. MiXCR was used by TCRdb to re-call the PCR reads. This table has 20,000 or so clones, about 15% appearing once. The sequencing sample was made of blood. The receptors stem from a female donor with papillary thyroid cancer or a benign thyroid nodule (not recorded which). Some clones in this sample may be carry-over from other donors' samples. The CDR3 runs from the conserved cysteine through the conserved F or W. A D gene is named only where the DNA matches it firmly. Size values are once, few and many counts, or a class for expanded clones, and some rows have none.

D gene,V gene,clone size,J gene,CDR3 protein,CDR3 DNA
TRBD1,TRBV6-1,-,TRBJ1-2,CASRQGSHGYTF,TGTGCCAGCAGACAGGGGTCGCATGGCTACACCTTC
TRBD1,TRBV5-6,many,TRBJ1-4,CASSLWGTVNEKLFF,TGTGCCAGCAGCTTGTGGGGGACAGTTAATGAAAAACTGTTTTTT
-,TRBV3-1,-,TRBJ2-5,CASSSRGKTRGETQYF,TGTGCCAGCAGCTCCCGGGGCAAAACCCGTGGAGAGACCCAGTACTTC
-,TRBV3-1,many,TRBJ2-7,CASSQGGYEQYF,TGTGCCAGCAGCCAAGGGGGTTACGAGCAGTACTTC
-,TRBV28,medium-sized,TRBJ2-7,CASSFRGQAVYEQYF,TGTGCCAGCAGTTTCCGTGGGCAGGCGGTTTACGAGCAGTACTTC
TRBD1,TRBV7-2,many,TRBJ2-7,CASSLVTGGAYEQYF,TGTGCCAGCAGCTTAGTGACAGGGGGCGCGTACGAGCAGTACTTC
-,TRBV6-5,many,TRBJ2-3,CASSYGGSLDTQYF,TGTGCCAGCAGTTACGGGGGGTCCTTAGATACGCAGTATTTT
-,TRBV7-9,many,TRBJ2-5,CASSTDVGAPGETQYF,TGTGCCAGCAGCACCGACGTGGGGGCGCCAGGGGAGACCCAGTACTTC
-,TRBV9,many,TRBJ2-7,CASSVGDGTYEQYF,TGTGCCAGCAGCGTAGGGGACGGGACCTACGAGCAGTACTTC
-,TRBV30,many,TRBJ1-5,CAWTQGGSNQPQHF,TGTGCCTGGACCCAAGGAGGGAGCAATCAGCCCCAGCATTTT
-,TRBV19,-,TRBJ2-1,CASKKGAVNNEQFF,TGTGCCAGTAAAAAGGGAGCAGTTAACAATGAGCAGTTCTTC
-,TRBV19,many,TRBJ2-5,CASSINPPYQETQYF,TGTGCCAGTAGTATCAACCCACCGTACCAAGAGACCCAGTACTTC
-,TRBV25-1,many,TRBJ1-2,CASSGSGRDPKIPRANYGYTF,TGTGCCAGCAGTGGGAGCGGTCGGGATCCAAAAATCCCCAGGGCTAACTATGGCTACACCTTC
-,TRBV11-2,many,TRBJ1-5,CASSLVGSYSNQPQHF,TGTGCCAGCAGCTTAGTTGGGTCGTATAGCAATCAGCCCCAGCATTTT
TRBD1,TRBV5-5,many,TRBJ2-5,CASSLGTGTGDRETQYF,TGTGCCAGCAGCTTAGGCACCGGGACAGGGGACCGGGAGACCCAGTACTTC
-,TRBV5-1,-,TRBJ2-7,CASRQEQGYEQYF,TGCGCCAGCAGGCAAGAACAGGGCTACGAGCAGTACTTC
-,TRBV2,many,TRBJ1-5,CASSASGRPQHF,TGTGCCAGCAGTGCCAGTGGACGGCCCCAGCATTTT
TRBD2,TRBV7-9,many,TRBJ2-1,CASSSSGKVFSEQFF,TGTGCCAGCAGCTCTAGCGGGAAGGTATTCAGTGAGCAGTTCTTC
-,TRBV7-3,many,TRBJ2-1,CASSPRVGSYNEQFF,TGTGCCAGCAGCCCCAGGGTAGGCTCCTACAATGAGCAGTTCTTC
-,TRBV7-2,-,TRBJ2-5,CASSLALLGQETQYF,TGTGCCAGCAGCTTAGCGCTCCTAGGCCAAGAGACCCAGTACTTC
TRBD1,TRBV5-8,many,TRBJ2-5,CASSSRGNGETQYF,TGTGCCAGCAGCTCCAGGGGGAACGGGGAGACCCAGTACTTC
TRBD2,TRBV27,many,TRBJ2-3,CASRMWGGSTDTQYF,TGTGCCAGCCGAATGTGGGGGGGAAGTACAGATACGCAGTATTTT
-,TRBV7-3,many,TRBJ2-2,CASSQGYSGELFF,TGTGCCAGCAGCCAGGGGTACTCCGGGGAGCTGTTTTTT
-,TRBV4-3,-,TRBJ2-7,CASSQYYIPTYEQYF,TGCGCCAGCAGCCAATACTACATACCGACCTACGAGCAGTACTTC